This passage covers 6 T cell receptor beta chains from one sample sequenced in a study of CXCR3-negative and CXCR3-positive naive CD8 T cells. These receptors have no known antigen. Points from the study as a whole: CXCR3-positive naive cells carried more hydrophobic TRB CDR3s than CXCR3-negative naive cells did.

Carrying UMI labels, the TRB cDNA libraries were prepared through 5' RACE. TCRdb reanalyzed the 5' RACE reads, giving one entry per CDR3 protein sequence and no DNA. The listing contains more than 75,000 distinct CDR3 sequences. Sequenced material: naive CXCR3+ CD8+ T cells from blood. Stated subset: CD45RO-CCR7+CD27+CD95- naive CD8+ T cells expressing CXCR3 (TNR3+). The receptors were gathered from a human donor in good health. Some clones in this sample may be carry-over from other donors' samples.

V usage is TRBV24-1 and J usage is TRBJ2-7; TCRdb reports TRBD1, a call that lacks DNA to check it against. Germline V CDR1 and CDR2: KGHDR, SFDVKD. CDR3 length: 13 residues. The CDR3 protein is CATSDTPWDEQYF.

The chain is built from TRBV14 and TRBJ2-3; TCRdb's D call, TRBD1, is unchecked because there is no DNA. Looked up from germline, CDR1 is SGHDN and CDR2 is FVKESK. The CDR3 is made up of 16 amino acids. CDR3 sequence reads: CASSQRDSPSTDTQYF.

The genes are TRBV4-1 and TRBJ2-7; TCRdb calls TRBD2, which cannot be checked without DNA. CDR3 length: 16 residues. CDR1 and CDR2 from the germline V gene are MGHRA and YSYEKL. Here the CDR3 reads CASSQEWGAGGNEQYF.

The chain joins TRBV30 to TRBJ1-1; TCRdb calls TRBD1, which cannot be checked without DNA. The length of the CDR3 is 14 residues. Germline CDR1 and CDR2: GTSNPN and SVGIG (reference sequence). This chain's CDR3 is CAWSPTGGGTEAFF.

The CDR3 reads CASKGTASYEQYF. The chain employs TRBV28 and TRBJ2-7; no DNA is available, so the TRBD1 call from TCRdb remains unchecked. The CDR3 covers 13 residues. Germline values: CDR1 MDHEN, CDR2 SYDVKM.

This chain connects TRBV29-1 to TRBJ1-1. The CDR3 has 11 amino acids. The germline V gene encodes CDR1 SQVTM and CDR2 ANQGSEA. CDR3 sequence: CSVLRNTEAFF.